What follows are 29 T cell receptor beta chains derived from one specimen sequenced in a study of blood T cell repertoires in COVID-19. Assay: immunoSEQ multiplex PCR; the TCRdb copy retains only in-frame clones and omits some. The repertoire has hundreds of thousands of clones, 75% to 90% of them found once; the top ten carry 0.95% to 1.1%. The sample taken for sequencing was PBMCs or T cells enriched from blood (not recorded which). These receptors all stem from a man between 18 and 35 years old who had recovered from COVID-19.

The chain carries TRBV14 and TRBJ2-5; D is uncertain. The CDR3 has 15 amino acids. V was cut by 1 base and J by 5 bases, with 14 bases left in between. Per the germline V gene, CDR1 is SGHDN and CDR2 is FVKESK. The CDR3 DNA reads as TGTGCCAGCAGCCAAGCGTGGTCCAACGGTGAGACCCAGTACTTC. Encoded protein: CASSQAWSNGETQYF.

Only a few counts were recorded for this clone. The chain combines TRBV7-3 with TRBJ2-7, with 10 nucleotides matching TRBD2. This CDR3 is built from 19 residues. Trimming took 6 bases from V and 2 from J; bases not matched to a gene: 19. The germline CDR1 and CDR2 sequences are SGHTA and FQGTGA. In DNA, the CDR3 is TGTGCCAGCAGACCCCCGGGGCTAGCGGGAGAGCGGGGACCCTACGAGCAGTACTTC. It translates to CASRPPGLAGERGPYEQYF.

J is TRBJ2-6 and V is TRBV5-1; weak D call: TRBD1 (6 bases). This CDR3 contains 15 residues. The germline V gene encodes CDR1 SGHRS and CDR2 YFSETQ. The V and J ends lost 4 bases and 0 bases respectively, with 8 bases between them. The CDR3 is CASSRGGSGANVLTF. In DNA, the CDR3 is TGCGCCAGCAGCCGAGGGGGCTCTGGGGCCAACGTCCTGACTTTC. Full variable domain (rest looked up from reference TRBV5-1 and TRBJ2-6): KAGVTQTPRYLIKTRGQQVTLSCSPISGHRSVSWYQQTPGQGLQFLFEYFSETQRNKGNFPGRFSGRQFSNSRSEMNVSTLELGDSALYLCASSRGGSGANVLTFGAGSRLTVL.

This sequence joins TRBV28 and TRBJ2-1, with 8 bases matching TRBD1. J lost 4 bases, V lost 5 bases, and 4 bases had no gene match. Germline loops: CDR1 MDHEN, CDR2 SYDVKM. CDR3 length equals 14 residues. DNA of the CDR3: TGTGCCAGCAGTCCAGGGGGCGATTACAATGAGCAGTTCTTC. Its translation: CASSPGGDYNEQFF.

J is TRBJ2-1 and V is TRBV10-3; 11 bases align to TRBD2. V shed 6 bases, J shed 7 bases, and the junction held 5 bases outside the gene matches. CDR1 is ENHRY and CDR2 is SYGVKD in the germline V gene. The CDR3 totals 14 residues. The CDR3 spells CAISSSGRINEQFF. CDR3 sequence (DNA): TGTGCCATCAGCTCTAGCGGGAGGATAAATGAGCAGTTCTTC.

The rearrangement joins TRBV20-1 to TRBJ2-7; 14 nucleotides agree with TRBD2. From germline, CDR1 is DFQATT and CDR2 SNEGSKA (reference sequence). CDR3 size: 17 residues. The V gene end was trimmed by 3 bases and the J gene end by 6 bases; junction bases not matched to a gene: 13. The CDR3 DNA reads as TGCAGTGCTAGTCGACTAGCGGGAGGGCCGTTTCAAGGCGAGCAGTACTTC. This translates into CSASRLAGGPFQGEQYF.

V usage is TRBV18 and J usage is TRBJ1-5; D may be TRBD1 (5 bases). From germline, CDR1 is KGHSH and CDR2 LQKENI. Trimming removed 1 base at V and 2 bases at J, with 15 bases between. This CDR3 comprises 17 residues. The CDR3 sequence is CASSPREGDWGNQPQHF. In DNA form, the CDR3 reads TGTGCCAGCTCACCACGGGAAGGGGATTGGGGCAATCAGCCCCAGCATTTT.

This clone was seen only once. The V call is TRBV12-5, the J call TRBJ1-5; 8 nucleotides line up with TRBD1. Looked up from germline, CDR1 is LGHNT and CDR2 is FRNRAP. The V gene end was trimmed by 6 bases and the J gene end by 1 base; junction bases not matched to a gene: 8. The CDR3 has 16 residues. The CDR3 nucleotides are TGTGCTAGTGGCATGGACAGGGTGATGAGCAATCAGCCCCAGCATTTT. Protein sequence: CASGMDRVMSNQPQHF.

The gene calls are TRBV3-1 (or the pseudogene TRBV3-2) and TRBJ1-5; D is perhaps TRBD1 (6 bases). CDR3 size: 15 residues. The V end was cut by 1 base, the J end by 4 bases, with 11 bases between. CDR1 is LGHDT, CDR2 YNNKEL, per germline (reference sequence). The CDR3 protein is CASSQGGQGNQPQHF. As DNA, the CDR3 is TGTGCCAGCAGCCAAGGGGGGCAGGGAAATCAGCCCCAGCATTTT.

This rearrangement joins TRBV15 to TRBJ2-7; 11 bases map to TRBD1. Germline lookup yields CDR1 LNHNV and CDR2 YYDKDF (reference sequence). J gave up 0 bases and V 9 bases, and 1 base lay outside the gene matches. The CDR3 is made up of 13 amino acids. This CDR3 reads CATGQGVSYEQYF. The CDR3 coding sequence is TGTGCCACGGGACAGGGGGTCTCCTACGAGCAGTACTTC.

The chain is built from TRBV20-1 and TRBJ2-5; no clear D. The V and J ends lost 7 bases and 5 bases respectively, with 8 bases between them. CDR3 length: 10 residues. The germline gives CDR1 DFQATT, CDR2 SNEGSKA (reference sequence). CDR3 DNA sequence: TGCAGTGGGGTGGAGGAGACCCAGTACTTC. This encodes CSGVEETQYF.

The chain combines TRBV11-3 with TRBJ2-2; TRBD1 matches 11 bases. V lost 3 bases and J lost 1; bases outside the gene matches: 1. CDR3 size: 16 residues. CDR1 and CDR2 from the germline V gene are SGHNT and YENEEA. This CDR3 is CASSLGQGGNTGELFF. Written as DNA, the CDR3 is TGTGCCAGCAGCTTGGGACAGGGGGGGAACACCGGGGAGCTGTTTTTT.

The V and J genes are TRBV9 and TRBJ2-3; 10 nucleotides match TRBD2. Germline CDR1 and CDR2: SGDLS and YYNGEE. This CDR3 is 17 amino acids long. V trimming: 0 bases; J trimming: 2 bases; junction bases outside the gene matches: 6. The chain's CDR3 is CASSVGSGRVHTDTQYF. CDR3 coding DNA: TGTGCCAGCAGCGTAGGGAGCGGGAGGGTCCACACAGATACGCAGTATTTT.

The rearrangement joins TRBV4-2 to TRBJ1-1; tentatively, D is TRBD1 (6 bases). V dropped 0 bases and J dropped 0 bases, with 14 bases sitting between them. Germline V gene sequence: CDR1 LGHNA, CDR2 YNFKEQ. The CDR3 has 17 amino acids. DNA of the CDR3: TGTGCCAGCAGCCAAGACCGGACAGCAGTGATGAACACTGAAGCTTTCTTT. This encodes CASSQDRTAVMNTEAFF.

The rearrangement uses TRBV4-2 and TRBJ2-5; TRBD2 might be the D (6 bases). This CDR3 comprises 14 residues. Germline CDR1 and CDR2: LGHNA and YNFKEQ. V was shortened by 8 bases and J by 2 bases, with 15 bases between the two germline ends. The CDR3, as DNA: TGTGCCAGCGGGAGGTGGGGAGCTCAAGAGACCCAGTACTTC. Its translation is CASGRWGAQETQYF.

The CDR3 region is CAISESGGLPTEAFF. CDR3 coding DNA: TGTGCCATCAGTGAGTCCGGGGGGCTGCCCACTGAAGCTTTCTTT. The chain recombines TRBV10-3 with TRBJ1-1, with D perhaps matching TRBD1 (6 bases). This CDR3 spans 15 amino acids. Trimming stripped 0 bases from V and 4 bases from J, with 12 bases between. From germline, CDR1 is ENHRY and CDR2 SYGVKD.

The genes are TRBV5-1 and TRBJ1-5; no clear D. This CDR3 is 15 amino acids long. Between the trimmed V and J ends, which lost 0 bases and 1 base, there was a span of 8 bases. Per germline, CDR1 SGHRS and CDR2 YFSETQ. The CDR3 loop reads CASSLDPGSNQPQHF. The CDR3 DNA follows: TGCGCCAGCAGCTTGGACCCAGGCAGCAATCAGCCCCAGCATTTT.

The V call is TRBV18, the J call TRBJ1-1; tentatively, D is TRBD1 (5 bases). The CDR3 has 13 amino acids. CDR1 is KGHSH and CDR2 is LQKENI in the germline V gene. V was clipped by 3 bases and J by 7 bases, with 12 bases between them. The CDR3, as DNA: TGTGCCAGCTCACCTGGTGGGGGGGGTGAAGCTTTCTTT. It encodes CASSPGGGGEAFF. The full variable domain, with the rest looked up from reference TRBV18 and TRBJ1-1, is NAGVMQNPRHLVRRRGQEARLRCSPMKGHSHVYWYRQLPEEGLKFMVYLQKENIIDESGMPKERFSAEFPKEGPSILRIQQVVRGDSAAYFCASSPGGGGEAFFGQGTRLTVV.

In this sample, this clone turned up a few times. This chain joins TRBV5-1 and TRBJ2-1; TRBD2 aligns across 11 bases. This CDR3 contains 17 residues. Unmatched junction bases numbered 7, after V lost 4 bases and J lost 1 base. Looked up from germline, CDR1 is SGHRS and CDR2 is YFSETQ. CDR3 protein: CASSKSSSGRSYNEQFF. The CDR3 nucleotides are TGCGCCAGCAGCAAGTCTTCTAGCGGGAGGTCCTACAATGAGCAGTTCTTC.

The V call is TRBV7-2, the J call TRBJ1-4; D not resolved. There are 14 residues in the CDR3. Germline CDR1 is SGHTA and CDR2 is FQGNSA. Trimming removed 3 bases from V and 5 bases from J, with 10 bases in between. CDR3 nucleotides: TGTGCCAGCAGCTTTAACAGCGGGAATGAAAAACTGTTTTTT. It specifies CASSFNSGNEKLFF.

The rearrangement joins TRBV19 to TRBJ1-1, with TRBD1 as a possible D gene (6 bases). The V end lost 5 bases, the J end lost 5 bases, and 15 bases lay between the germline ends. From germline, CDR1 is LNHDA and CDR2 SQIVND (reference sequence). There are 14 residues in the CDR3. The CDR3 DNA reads TGTGCCAGTAGTTGGAACAGGGAGAGGACTGAAGCTTTCTTT. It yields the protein CASSWNRERTEAFF.

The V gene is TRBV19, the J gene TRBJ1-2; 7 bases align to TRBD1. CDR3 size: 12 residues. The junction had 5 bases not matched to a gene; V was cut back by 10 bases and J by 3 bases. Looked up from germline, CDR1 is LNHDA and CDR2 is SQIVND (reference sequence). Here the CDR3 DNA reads TGTGCCACTAGGACAGGAGACTATGGCTACACCTTC. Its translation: CATRTGDYGYTF. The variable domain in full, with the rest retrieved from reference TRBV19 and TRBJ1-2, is DGGITQSPKYLFRKEGQNVTLSCEQNLNHDAMYWYRQDPGQGLRLIYYSQIVNDFQKGDIAEGYSVSREKKESFPLTVTSAQKNPTAFYLCATRTGDYGYTFGSGTRLTVV.

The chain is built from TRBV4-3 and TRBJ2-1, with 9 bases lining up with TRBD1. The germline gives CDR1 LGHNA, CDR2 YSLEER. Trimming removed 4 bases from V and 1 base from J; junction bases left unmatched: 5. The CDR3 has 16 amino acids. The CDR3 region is CASSRRDRESYNEQFF. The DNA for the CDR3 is TGCGCCAGCAGCCGGCGGGACAGGGAGTCCTACAATGAGCAGTTCTTC.

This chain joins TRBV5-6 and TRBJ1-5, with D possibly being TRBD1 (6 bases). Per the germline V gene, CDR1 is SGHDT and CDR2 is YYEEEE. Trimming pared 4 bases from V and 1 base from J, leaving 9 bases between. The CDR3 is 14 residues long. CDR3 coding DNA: TGTGCCAGCAGCCCACAGGGAAGCAATCAGCCCCAGCATTTT. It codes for CASSPQGSNQPQHF.

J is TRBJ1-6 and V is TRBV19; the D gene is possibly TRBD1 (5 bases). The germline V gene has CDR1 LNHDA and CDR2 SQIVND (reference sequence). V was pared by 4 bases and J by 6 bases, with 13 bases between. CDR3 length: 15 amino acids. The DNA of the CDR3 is TGTGCCAGTAGTACACGACAGCGTGGTAATTCACCCCTCCACTTT. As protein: CASSTRQRGNSPLHF.

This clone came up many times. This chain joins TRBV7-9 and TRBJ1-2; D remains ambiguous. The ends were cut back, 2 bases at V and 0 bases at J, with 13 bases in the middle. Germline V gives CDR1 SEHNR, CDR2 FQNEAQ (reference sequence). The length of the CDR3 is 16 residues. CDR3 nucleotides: TGTGCCAGCAGCTTAAATTTCGGGATGACTAACTATGGCTACACCTTC. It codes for CASSLNFGMTNYGYTF.

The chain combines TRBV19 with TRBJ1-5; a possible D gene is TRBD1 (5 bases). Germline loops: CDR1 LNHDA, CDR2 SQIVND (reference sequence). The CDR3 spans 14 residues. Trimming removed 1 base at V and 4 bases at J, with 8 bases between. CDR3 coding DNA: TGTGCCAGTAGTATAGTCCAGGGAAATCAGCCCCAGCATTTT. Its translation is CASSIVQGNQPQHF.

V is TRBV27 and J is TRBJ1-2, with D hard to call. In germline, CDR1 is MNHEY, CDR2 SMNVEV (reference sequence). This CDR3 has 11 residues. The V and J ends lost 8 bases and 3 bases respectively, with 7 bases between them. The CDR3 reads CASGRDYGYTF. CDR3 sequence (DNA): TGTGCCAGCGGGCGAGACTATGGCTACACCTTC.

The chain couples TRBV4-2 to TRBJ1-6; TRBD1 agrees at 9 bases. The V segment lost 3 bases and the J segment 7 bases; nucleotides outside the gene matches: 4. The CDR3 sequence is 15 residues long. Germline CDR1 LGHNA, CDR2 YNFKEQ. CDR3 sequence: CASSQGQGGNSPLHF. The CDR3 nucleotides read TGTGCCAGCAGCCAGGGACAGGGAGGCAATTCACCCCTCCACTTT.